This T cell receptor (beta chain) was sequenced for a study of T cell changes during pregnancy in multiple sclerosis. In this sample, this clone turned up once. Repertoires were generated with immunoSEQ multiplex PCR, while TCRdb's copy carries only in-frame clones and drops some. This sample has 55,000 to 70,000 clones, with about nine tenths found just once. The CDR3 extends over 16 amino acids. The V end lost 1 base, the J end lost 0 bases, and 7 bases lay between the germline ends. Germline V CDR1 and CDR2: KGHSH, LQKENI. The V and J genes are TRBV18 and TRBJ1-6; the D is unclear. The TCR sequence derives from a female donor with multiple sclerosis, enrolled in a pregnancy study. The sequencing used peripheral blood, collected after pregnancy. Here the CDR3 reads CASSPLGGSYNSPLHF. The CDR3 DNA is TGTGCCAGCTCACCACTAGGCGGCTCCTATAATTCACCCCTCCACTTT.